The rows below give T cell receptor beta chains drawn from one sample of a study of beta chain features in type 1 diabetes. Libraries were prepared by immunoSEQ multiplex PCR; TCRdb keeps only in-frame clonotypes and omits some of them. The table lists a few hundred thousand clones, approximately 15% of them singletons. The sample taken for sequencing was naive CD4+ T cells from blood. These receptors all come from a woman younger than 30 in good health. Both conserved end residues are part of each CDR3. The D gene is left open where the match is weak. Some rows mark clone size as missing; the rest say once, few, many or name a class of expanded clone.

clone size,J gene,CDR3 length,V gene,D gene,CDR3 protein,CDR3 DNA
.,TRBJ2-1,14,TRBV29-1,.,CSASAGFTYNEQFF,TGCAGCGCATCAGCGGGTTTCACCTACAATGAGCAGTTCTTC
.,TRBJ1-5,16,TRBV19,TRBD1,CASRSRGPSGNQPQHF,TGTGCCAGTCGCTCCAGGGGGCCTTCGGGCAATCAGCCCCAGCATTTT
.,TRBJ2-7,14,TRBV9,TRBD2,CASSGTSESYEQYF,TGTGCCAGCAGCGGGACTAGCGAGTCCTACGAGCAGTACTTC
few,TRBJ1-1,16,TRBV29-1,.,CSVEQRPLLMNTEAFF,TGCAGCGTTGAACAGAGACCACTACTGATGAACACTGAAGCTTTCTTT
.,TRBJ2-1,16,TRBV5-1,TRBD1,CASSLGGTGTYNEQFF,TGCGCCAGCAGCTTGGGCGGGACAGGGACCTACAATGAGCAGTTCTTC
.,TRBJ2-7,14,TRBV25-1,.,CASSDPGGTYEQYF,TGTGCCAGCAGTGATCCAGGGGGGACTTACGAGCAGTACTTC
.,TRBJ1-2,14,TRBV14,.,CASSPIGGGRGYTF,TGTGCCAGCAGCCCCATCGGGGGTGGTCGTGGCTACACCTTC
.,TRBJ2-5,16,TRBV5-1,TRBD2,CASSLGTSGFQETQYF,TGCGCCAGCAGCTTGGGGACTAGCGGGTTTCAAGAGACCCAGTACTTC
.,TRBJ1-5,15,TRBV9,.,CASSVGWQGNQPQHF,TGTGCCAGCAGCGTAGGGTGGCAGGGTAATCAGCCCCAGCATTTT
few,TRBJ2-1,16,TRBV5-6,TRBD2,CASRLETSGGYNEQFF,TGTGCCAGCAGGCTGGAGACTAGCGGGGGCTACAATGAGCAGTTCTTC
.,TRBJ1-1,16,TRBV10-3,.,CAISEKKDSSNTEAFF,TGTGCCATCAGTGAGAAGAAGGACAGCTCGAACACTGAAGCTTTCTTT
few,TRBJ1-1,17,TRBV14,TRBD1,CASSHAPGQGKDTEAFF,TGTGCCAGCAGCCACGCACCGGGACAGGGAAAAGACACTGAAGCTTTCTTT
few,TRBJ2-7,15,TRBV28,.,CASSPPEWSSYEQYF,TGTGCCAGCAGTCCACCGGAGTGGAGCTCCTACGAGCAGTACTTC
few,TRBJ2-5,13,TRBV29-1,.,CSVVVGAQETQYF,TGCAGCGTTGTGGTGGGGGCACAAGAGACCCAGTACTTC
few,TRBJ1-1,14,TRBV6-5,.,CASSETGGRTEAFF,TGTGCCAGCAGCGAGACAGGTGGACGCACTGAAGCTTTCTTT
few,TRBJ2-7,17,TRBV7-2,TRBD2,CASSPFGGAGGRNEQYF,TGTGCCAGCAGCCCATTCGGAGGTGCGGGGGGTCGCAACGAGCAGTACTTC
.,TRBJ2-7,15,TRBV7-9,.,CASSLVRPGTDEQYF,TGTGCCAGCAGCTTAGTTCGTCCAGGAACGGACGAGCAGTACTTC
.,TRBJ2-5,18,TRBV4-1,TRBD2,CASSQDLALAGGDETQYF,TGCGCCAGCAGCCAAGATCTTGCATTAGCGGGAGGCGATGAGACCCAGTACTTC
.,TRBJ2-1,15,TRBV7-8,.,CASSLDRPRYNEQFF,TGTGCCAGCAGCTTAGACAGGCCGCGATACAATGAGCAGTTCTTC
few,TRBJ2-1,15,TRBV9,.,CASSPSALRGREQFF,TGTGCCAGCAGCCCCTCGGCGCTCCGGGGTAGAGAGCAGTTCTTC
.,TRBJ2-5,14,TRBV5-1,.,CASSLVPVQETQYF,TGCGCCAGCAGCTTGGTTCCTGTACAAGAGACCCAGTACTTC
few,TRBJ2-3,15,TRBV5-1,TRBD2,CASSSGLGGTDTQYF,TGCGCCAGCAGCAGCGGACTAGGAGGCACAGATACGCAGTATTTT
.,TRBJ1-5,17,TRBV28,TRBD1,CASSYTGTGTLHQPQHF,TGTGCCAGCAGTTACACCGGGACAGGGACACTTCATCAGCCCCAGCATTTT
few,TRBJ2-2,15,TRBV2,TRBD2,CASSVTSGTPGELFF,TGTGCCAGCAGTGTCACTAGCGGGACGCCCGGGGAGCTGTTTTTT
.,TRBJ2-4,12,TRBV14,TRBD1,CASSARQGSKYF,TGTGCCAGCAGCGCTCGACAGGGTTCCAAGTACTTC
.,TRBJ2-1,14,TRBV19,.,CAVKEAPAYNEQFF,TGTGCCGTAAAAGAGGCCCCGGCCTACAATGAGCAGTTCTTC
few,TRBJ2-2,16,TRBV5-4,.,CASSLGGGPVTGELFF,TGTGCCAGCAGCTTAGGGGGAGGGCCGGTCACCGGGGAGCTGTTTTTT
.,TRBJ2-7,15,TRBV4-2,TRBD1,CASSQESRGRYEQYF,TGTGCCAGCAGCCAAGAGTCCAGGGGGCGCTACGAGCAGTACTTC
.,TRBJ2-7,15,TRBV28,TRBD1,CASIYTGTGMVEQYF,TGTGCCAGCATCTACACCGGGACAGGGATGGTCGAGCAGTACTTC
few,TRBJ1-2,14,TRBV30,TRBD1,CAWIIKGASYGYTF,TGTGCCTGGATTATCAAGGGGGCGAGCTATGGCTACACCTTC
few,TRBJ2-7,11,TRBV20-1,.,CSAEESYEQYF,TGCAGTGCAGAGGAATCCTACGAGCAGTACTTC
few,TRBJ2-5,13,TRBV18,.,CASSPKGVETQYF,TGTGCCAGCTCACCGAAAGGGGTAGAGACCCAGTACTTC
few,TRBJ2-3,14,TRBV4-3,.,CASRPDWSTDTQYF,TGCGCCAGCAGGCCCGACTGGAGCACAGATACGCAGTATTTT
.,TRBJ1-2,13,TRBV6-5,.,CASSYGRVDGYTF,TGTGCCAGCAGTTATGGCAGGGTGGATGGCTACACCTTC
.,TRBJ2-7,14,TRBV6-5,.,CASSLRGPAYEQYF,TGTGCCAGCAGTCTCAGGGGACCCGCCTACGAGCAGTACTTC
.,TRBJ2-1,15,TRBV9,TRBD2,CASSVQIVGGYEQFF,TGTGCCAGCAGCGTTCAAATAGTGGGGGGGTATGAGCAGTTCTTC
.,TRBJ2-7,14,TRBV19,TRBD1,CASRPGTGSYEQYF,TGTGCCAGTAGACCCGGGACAGGCTCCTACGAGCAGTACTTC
.,TRBJ1-1,15,TRBV27,TRBD1,CASLRQGAMNTEAFF,TGTGCCAGCCTTAGACAGGGGGCCATGAACACTGAAGCTTTCTTT
few,TRBJ2-3,15,TRBV13,.,CASSSLTGYTDTQYF,TGTGCCAGCAGCTCGCTGACTGGTTATACAGATACGCAGTATTTT
.,TRBJ2-1,16,TRBV7-3,.,CASSLRSGASYNEQFF,TGTGCCAGCAGCTTAAGATCGGGAGCCTCCTACAATGAGCAGTTCTTC
.,TRBJ2-1,14,TRBV27,TRBD1,CASRRDRVPNEQFF,TGTGCCAGCAGGCGGGACAGGGTACCGAATGAGCAGTTCTTC
.,TRBJ1-2,17,TRBV4-1,TRBD1,CASSQDRTGPFGGGYTF,TGCGCCAGCAGCCAAGATCGGACAGGCCCCTTCGGAGGTGGCTACACCTTC
few,TRBJ2-1,15,TRBV5-1,.,CASILIEAGDNEQFF,TGCGCCAGCATCCTTATAGAGGCAGGGGACAATGAGCAGTTCTTC
few,TRBJ1-1,10,TRBV28,.,CASSWGGAFF,TGTGCCAGCAGTTGGGGGGGAGCTTTCTTT
.,TRBJ2-5,11,TRBV29-1,.,CSVGWEETQYF,TGCAGCGTCGGTTGGGAGGAGACCCAGTACTTC
.,TRBJ1-2,12,TRBV27,TRBD1,CASSLSGGGYTF,TGTGCCAGCAGTCTTTCAGGGGGTGGCTACACCTTC
few,TRBJ2-1,12,TRBV5-6,.,CASSQLNNEQFF,TGTGCCAGCAGCCAGTTGAACAATGAGCAGTTCTTC
.,TRBJ2-1,12,TRBV5-6,TRBD2,CASSLRAGGVFF,TGTGCCAGCAGCCTACGAGCGGGAGGAGTCTTCTTC
few,TRBJ2-5,15,TRBV19,TRBD2,CASSIRAGAGETQYF,TGTGCCAGTAGTATACGAGCGGGGGCGGGAGAGACCCAGTACTTC
.,TRBJ1-1,15,TRBV10-3,TRBD1,CAISESGQGKTEAFF,TGTGCCATCAGTGAGTCAGGACAGGGAAAAACTGAAGCTTTCTTT
few,TRBJ2-1,16,TRBV28,TRBD2,CASSFLAGGSYNEQFF,TGTGCCAGCAGTTTTCTAGCGGGAGGGTCCTACAATGAGCAGTTCTTC
few,TRBJ1-1,14,TRBV18,.,CASSPRPGSGEAFF,TGTGCCAGCTCACCCCGCCCCGGATCAGGCGAAGCTTTCTTT
.,TRBJ1-5,13,TRBV18,TRBD1,CASQGQLSEPQHF,TGTGCCAGCCAGGGACAGCTTAGCGAGCCCCAGCATTTT
.,TRBJ2-1,15,TRBV19,TRBD2,CAISLLAGESNEQFF,TGTGCCATCTCGCTTCTAGCGGGAGAGTCGAATGAGCAGTTCTTC
.,TRBJ2-5,13,TRBV2,.,CASRGGVQETQYF,TGTGCCAGCAGGGGGGGAGTCCAAGAGACCCAGTACTTC